This T cell receptor (beta chain) was observed in a study of blood T cell repertoires in COVID-19. Here immunoSEQ multiplex PCR was the method, and the copy in TCRdb shows in-frame clones only, minus some. This table holds approximately 500,000 clones, 88% found once. Looked up from germline, CDR1 is SQVTM and CDR2 is ANQGSEA. J gave up 2 bases and V 5 bases, and 6 bases lay outside the gene matches. The CDR3 covers 15 residues. The TCR was taken from a woman between 40 and 50 years old who had recovered from COVID-19. Sequenced sample: PBMCs or T cells enriched from blood (not recorded which). The gene calls are TRBV29-1 and TRBJ2-3, with 11 bases lining up with TRBD2. The CDR3 here is CSVRLAGKNTDTQYF. The CDR3 nucleotides read TGCAGCGTTCGACTAGCGGGAAAGAACACAGATACGCAGTATTTT.